This T cell receptor (beta chain) appears in the sequencing data of a study of T-cell memory formation after mild COVID-19. Study-wide results and caveats: That cross-reactive memory joined was suggested by some responding clones appearing in pre-infection memory.

A 5'RACE reaction primed in the constant segment made cDNA libraries of TCR alpha and TCR beta, and these carried sample barcodes and UMIs. TCRdb used MiXCR to reprocess the 5' RACE reads, holding one entry per CDR3 protein. In the table there are fewer than 400,000 distinct CDR3 sequences, approximately 15% of which are singletons. Trimming removed 6 bases from V and 7 bases from J; junction bases left unmatched: 11. There are 14 residues in the CDR3. This clonotype was seen more than once but under ten times. The antigen remains unidentified. Source material: PBMCs or a T cell subset sorted from them (not recorded which). The TCR sequence derives from a man younger than 35 who had mild COVID-19 (a few samples of this study predate the infection). Cell type and time point are not known. The chain has TRBV12-3 or TRBV12-4 and TRBJ1-1; 7 bases agree with TRBD1. CDR3 bases: TGTGCCAGCAGGCCTGTGGCAGGGGGTGGTGAAGCTTTCTTT. Residues: CASRPVAGGGEAFF.